The clone carrying this TCR beta chain has only a few counts. There are 16 residues in the CDR3. Unmatched junction bases numbered 6, after V lost 3 bases and J lost 6 bases. Germline assignment: CDR1 DFQATT and CDR2 SNEGSKA (reference sequence). A library of TCRbeta sequences, prepared with unique molecular identifiers, was generated. Via MiXCR, TCRdb re-called the PCR reads, giving one row per CDR3 protein. The table lists almost 500,000 distinct CDR3 sequences, under 15% of them singletons, with 5% to 6% in the top ten. This sample is drawn from a study of T-cell reconstitution after alpha-beta-depleted transplantation in children.

The sequences come from PBMCs from the stem cell graft donor, collected from the stem cell graft. The clonotype was recovered from a human donor who donated a stem cell graft to a child with combined immunodeficiency. The genes are TRBV20-1 and TRBJ2-1; the match to TRBD2 covers 15 bases. In DNA form, the CDR3 reads TGCAGTGCTAGTGGGGGACTAGCGGGGGGACCCAATGAGCAGTTCTTC. It encodes CSASGGLAGGPNEQFF.